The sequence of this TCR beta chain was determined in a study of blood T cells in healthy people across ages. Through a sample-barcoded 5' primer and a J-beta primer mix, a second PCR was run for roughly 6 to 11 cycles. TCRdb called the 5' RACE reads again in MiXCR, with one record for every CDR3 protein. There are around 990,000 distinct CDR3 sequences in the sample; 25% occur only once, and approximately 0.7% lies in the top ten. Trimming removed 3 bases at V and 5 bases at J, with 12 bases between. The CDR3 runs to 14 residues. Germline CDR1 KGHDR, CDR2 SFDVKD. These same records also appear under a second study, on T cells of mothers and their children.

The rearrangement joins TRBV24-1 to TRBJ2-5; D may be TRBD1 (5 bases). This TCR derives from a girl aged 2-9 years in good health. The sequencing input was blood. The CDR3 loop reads CATSDPTDLETQYF. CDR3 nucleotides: TGTGCCACCAGTGATCCGACAGATTTGGAGACCCAGTACTTC.